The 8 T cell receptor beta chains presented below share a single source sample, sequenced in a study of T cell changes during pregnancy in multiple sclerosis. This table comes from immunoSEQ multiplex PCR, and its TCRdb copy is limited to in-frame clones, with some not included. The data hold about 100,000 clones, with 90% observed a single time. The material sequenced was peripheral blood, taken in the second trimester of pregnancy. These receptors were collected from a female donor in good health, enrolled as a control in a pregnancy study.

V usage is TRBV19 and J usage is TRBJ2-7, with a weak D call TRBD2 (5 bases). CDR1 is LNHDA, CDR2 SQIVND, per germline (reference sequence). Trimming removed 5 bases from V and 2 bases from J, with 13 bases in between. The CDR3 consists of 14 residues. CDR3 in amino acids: CASSLLERAYEQYF. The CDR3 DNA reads TGTGCCAGTAGTCTGCTAGAGAGGGCCTACGAGCAGTACTTC.

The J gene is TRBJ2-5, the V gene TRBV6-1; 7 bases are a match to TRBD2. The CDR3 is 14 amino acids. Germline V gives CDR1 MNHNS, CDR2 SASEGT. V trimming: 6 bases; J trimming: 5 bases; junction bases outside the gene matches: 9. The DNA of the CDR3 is TGTGCCAGCAGCGCGACTAGCTTAAGGGAGACCCAGTACTTC. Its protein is CASSATSLRETQYF.

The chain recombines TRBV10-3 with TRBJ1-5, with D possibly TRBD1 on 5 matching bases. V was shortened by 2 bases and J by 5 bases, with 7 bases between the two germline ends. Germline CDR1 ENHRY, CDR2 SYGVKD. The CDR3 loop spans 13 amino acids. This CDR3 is CAISERGYQPQHF. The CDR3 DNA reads TGTGCCATCAGTGAGAGGGGCTATCAGCCCCAGCATTTT.

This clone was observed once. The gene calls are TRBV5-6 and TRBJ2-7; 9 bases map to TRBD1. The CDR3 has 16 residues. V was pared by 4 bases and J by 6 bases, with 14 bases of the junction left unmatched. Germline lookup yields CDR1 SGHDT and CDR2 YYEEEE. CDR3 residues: CASSPRTGAPVGEQYF. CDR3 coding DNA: TGTGCCAGCAGCCCCAGGACAGGGGCTCCGGTGGGCGAGCAGTACTTC.

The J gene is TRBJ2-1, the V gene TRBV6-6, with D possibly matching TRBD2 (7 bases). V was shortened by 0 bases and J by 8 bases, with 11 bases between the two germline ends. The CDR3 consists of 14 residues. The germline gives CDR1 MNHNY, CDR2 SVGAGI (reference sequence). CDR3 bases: TGTGCCAGCAGTTACTCGGGGGGGCCGGATGAGCAGTTCTTC. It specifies CASSYSGGPDEQFF.

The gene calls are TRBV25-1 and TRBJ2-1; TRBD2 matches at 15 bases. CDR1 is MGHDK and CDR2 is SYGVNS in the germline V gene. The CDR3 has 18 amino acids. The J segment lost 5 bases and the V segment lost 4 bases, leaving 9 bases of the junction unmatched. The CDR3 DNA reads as TGTGCCAGCAGTGCTCCCGGACTAGCGGGAGGGAGGGACAATGAGCAGTTCTTC. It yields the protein CASSAPGLAGGRDNEQFF.

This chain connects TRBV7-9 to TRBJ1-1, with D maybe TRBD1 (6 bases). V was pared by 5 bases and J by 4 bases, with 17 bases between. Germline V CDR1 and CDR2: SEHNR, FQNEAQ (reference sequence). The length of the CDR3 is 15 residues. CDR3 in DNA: TGTGCCAGCAGCGATTTTAACAGGGCTGTCACTGAAGCTTTCTTT. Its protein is CASSDFNRAVTEAFF.

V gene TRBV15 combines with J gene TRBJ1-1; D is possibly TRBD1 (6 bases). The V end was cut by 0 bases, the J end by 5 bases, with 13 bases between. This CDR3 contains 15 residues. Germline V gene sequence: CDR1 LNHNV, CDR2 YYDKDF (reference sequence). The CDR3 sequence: CATSRDPRGGTEAFF. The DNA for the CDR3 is TGTGCCACCAGCAGAGACCCCAGGGGAGGGACTGAAGCTTTCTTT.